The T cell receptor (beta chain) under discussion was sequenced for a study of T cell changes during pregnancy in multiple sclerosis. The germline CDR1 and CDR2 sequences are SGHRS and YFSETQ. This CDR3 region has 13 residues. V lost 5 bases to trimming and J lost 2 bases, with 11 bases between them. This clone was counted once. Distinct nucleotide sequences in the sample also encode this CDR3. The method was immunoSEQ multiplex PCR; TCRdb's version includes in-frame clones alone and lacks a portion of them. The table lists roughly 41,000 clones, roughly 90% of them singletons. The chain recombines TRBV5-1 with TRBJ2-7; no clear D gene. This TCR came from a female donor with multiple sclerosis, enrolled in a pregnancy study. The sequenced sample was CD8+ T cells from peripheral blood mononuclear cells, obtained in the third trimester of pregnancy. As DNA, the CDR3 is TGCGCCAGCAGTCCTACCGAAGCCTACGAGCAGTACTTC. This codes for CASSPTEAYEQYF.